The entry that follows covers one TCR beta chain sequence. Its antigen is not identified. The data were taken from a study of CD8 T cells in Susac syndrome. Findings of the study overall: CD4+ repertoires of Susac syndrome patients lacked detectable clonal expansion.

RNA was extracted with the RNeasy kit, and a quantity of about 0.45 to 1 ug was reverse transcribed using random hexamers. By means of immunoSEQ multiplex PCR, TCR beta CDR3 spanning 54 Vbeta and 13 Jbeta underwent amplification. TCRdb reprocessed the immunoSEQ multiplex PCR reads via MiXCR and lists one record per CDR3 protein. The sample has 170,000 or so distinct CDR3 sequences; around 95% are singletons. Patients with Susac syndrome met diagnostic criteria that were recently defined for definite or probable disease. Germline V gene lookup returns CDR1 SGHRS and CDR2 YFSETQ. This CDR3 is 18 amino acids long. The V gene lost 4 bases and the J gene lost 1 base, with 23 bases spanning the gap.

The V call is TRBV5-1, the J call TRBJ1-1; D perhaps matches TRBD1 (5 bases). Sequenced material: CD4+ T cells from PBMCs. This receptor was taken from a human donor with Susac syndrome. The CDR3 coding sequence is TGCGCCAGCAGCCCCCCCGGACACGCCTTTCAGAGGAACACTGAAGCTTTCTTT. Translation gives CASSPPGHAFQRNTEAFF.